The text below deals with one T cell receptor beta chain. What it binds is unknown. TCRdb redid the calling of the 5' RACE reads with MiXCR, one entry per CDR3 protein. The table lists about 470,000 distinct CDR3 sequences, 20% to 30% of them singletons, with roughly 2.8% in the top ten. The sample belongs to a study of identical twins. Regarding the study as a whole: Out-of-frame alpha sequences shared between twins exhibited an excess of low generation probability. Cord blood's abundant beta clonotypes had fewer insertions, unlike memory repertoires. The conclusions drew on cross-sectional statistical analysis instead of tracking the same donors.

CDR1 is SNHLY, CDR2 FYNNEI, per germline. Trimming stripped 7 bases from V and 5 bases from J, with 8 bases between. The CDR3 runs to 11 residues. This sample was also put to use in a study of T cells expressing NK-cell markers. That source notes: Several of the donors carried dominant NKG2C+ clonotypes that took up 1.0-7.0% of their CD8+ T cells.

Source material: CD4+ T cells sorted from blood. The gene calls are TRBV2 and TRBJ2-5; D call uncertain. This sequence was found in a woman between 18 and 30 years old in good health. This CDR3 reads CASIRRETQYF. In DNA form, the CDR3 reads TGTGCCAGCATTCGACGGGAGACCCAGTACTTC.